A single sample is the source of the 6 T cell receptor beta chains below, sequenced in a study of OX40 agonist ivuxolimab in advanced cancers. Assay used: immunoSEQ multiplex PCR; TCRdb lists only in-frame clones, some missing. The sample comprises roughly 75,000 clones, approximately 86% of which are singletons, and approximately 0.76% rests with the top ten. The source was CD4+ or CD8+ T cells sorted from blood, collected in a trial of the OX40 agonist ivuxolimab. The source is an adult with an advanced solid tumor such as melanoma, head and neck, liver or kidney cancer.

This clone turned up a few times. The rearrangement uses TRBV10-1 and TRBJ2-4, with D unresolved. Germline V CDR1 and CDR2: WNHNN, SYGVQD (reference sequence). The CDR3 spans 15 residues. Trimming pared 4 bases from V and 4 bases from J, leaving 14 bases between. The DNA for the CDR3 is TGCGCCAGCAGTGCCCCCCACGGGCAGAAAAACATTCAGTACTTC. The encoded protein is CASSAPHGQKNIQYF.

This clone was seen a single time. CDR3 sequence: CASSLTAGSYEQYF. The CDR3 region has the DNA TGTGCCAGCAGCTTGACAGCTGGCTCCTACGAGCAGTACTTC. The V gene is TRBV7-2, the J gene TRBJ2-7; TRBD1 is a possible D gene (5 bases). Germline-derived CDR1 and CDR2 are SGHTA and FQGNSA. There are 14 residues in the CDR3. V lost 3 bases and J 0 bases, leaving 9 bases between the germline ends.

CDR3: CAWSTGTHRFF. For the CDR3, the DNA is TGTGCCTGGTCGACCGGGACTCATCGGTTCTTC. The chain uses TRBV30 and TRBJ2-1; D might be TRBD2 (6 bases). Trimming shortened V by 5 bases and J by 15 bases, and 17 bases separated the two germline ends. The germline V gene has CDR1 GTSNPN and CDR2 SVGIG (reference sequence). This CDR3 comprises 11 residues.

This chain connects TRBV30 to TRBJ2-2, with D perhaps given as TRBD1 or TRBD2 (6 bases each). Germline-derived CDR1 and CDR2 are GTSNPN and SVGIG (reference sequence). Trimming shortened V by 3 bases and J by 3 bases, and 11 bases separated the two germline ends. This CDR3 is built from 14 residues. The DNA of the CDR3 is TGTGCCTGGAGGGGGGGCCGGGACACCGGGGAGCTGTTTTTT. Its translation is CAWRGGRDTGELFF.

The chain combines TRBV10-3 with TRBJ2-7; D possibly corresponds to TRBD2 (6 bases). Germline CDR1 reads ENHRY; CDR2 reads SYGVKD. The CDR3 runs to 12 residues. Between the trimmed V and J ends, which lost 8 bases and 0 bases, there was a span of 8 bases. The CDR3 DNA follows: TGTGCCATCGGCGGGACCTCCTACGAGCAGTACTTC. Protein: CAIGGTSYEQYF.

This rearrangement joins TRBV6-1 to TRBJ2-7, with a weak D call TRBD2 (5 bases). Trimming pared 7 bases from V and 4 bases from J, leaving 11 bases between. The germline V gene has CDR1 MNHNS and CDR2 SASEGT. This CDR3 comprises 12 residues. The CDR3 nucleotides read TGTGCCAGCACCAACTCGGGGTACGAGCAGTACTTC. It is translated as CASTNSGYEQYF.